Each of the 27 T cell receptor beta chains below was sequenced from the same sample in a study of cytomegalovirus exposure and HLA in healthy donors. The PCR ran on 60 Vbeta and 13 Jbeta primers. Using immunoSEQ multiplex PCR, the repertoire was profiled, and TCRdb retains in-frame clones only, with some absent. The table has some 100,000 clones, roughly 70% seen once. The sample consisted of PBMCs. The receptors here all came from a woman aged 18-29 years in good health and CMV-seropositive.

In DNA form, the CDR3 reads TGTGCCAGCAGCTTAGAGCTACTAGCTATTGAGCAGTTCTTC. Protein: CASSLELLAIEQFF. This sequence joins TRBV7-6 and TRBJ2-1; weak D call: TRBD2 (6 bases). Germline V gene data show CDR1 as SGHVS and CDR2 as FNYEAQ. V was clipped by 1 base and J by 9 bases, with 13 bases between them. The CDR3 loop spans 14 amino acids.

The chain employs TRBV7-3 and TRBJ1-1, with D tentatively TRBD1 (6 bases). Germline V gives CDR1 SGHTA, CDR2 FQGTGA. The V end lost 5 bases, the J end lost 0 bases, and 19 bases lay between the germline ends. The CDR3 is made up of 17 amino acids. The DNA for the CDR3 is TGTGCCAGCAGCCCCTGCCGAACAGGGACCATGAACACTGAAGCTTTCTTT. Translating it yields CASSPCRTGTMNTEAFF.

This clone was seen a handful of times. This sequence joins TRBV7-8 and TRBJ1-3, with D possibly being TRBD1 (5 bases). This CDR3 is built from 12 residues. With 3 bases removed from V and 6 bases from J, the gap between germline ends came to 6 bases. Per the germline V gene, CDR1 is SGHVS and CDR2 is FQNEAQ. CDR3 region: CASSFGQNTIYF. In nucleotides, the CDR3 is TGTGCCAGCAGCTTCGGACAAAACACCATATATTTT.

The chain uses TRBV7-9 and TRBJ2-6, with 8 nucleotides matching TRBD1. CDR1 is SEHNR, CDR2 FQNEAQ, per germline (reference sequence). V lost 5 bases to trimming and J lost 0 bases; unmatched junction nucleotides: 9. The CDR3 is 18 amino acids. CDR3 in DNA: TGTGCCAGCAGCCATAACAGGGGGTGGGACTCTGGGGCCAACGTCCTGACTTTC. Translating it yields CASSHNRGWDSGANVLTF.

This clone was found a few times. The chain carries TRBV5-1 and TRBJ2-3, with 7 bases that match TRBD1. The length of the CDR3 is 15 residues. CDR1 and CDR2 from the germline V gene are SGHRS and YFSETQ. Germline trimming cut 4 bases from V and 2 bases from J; bases unmatched to any gene: 7. The CDR3 DNA sequence: TGCGCCAGCAGCAGACAGGGAGAATACACAGATACGCAGTATTTT. Residues: CASSRQGEYTDTQYF.

To note about this clone: At one end, the junction sequence differs from germline, possibly due to a read error. J is TRBJ1-3 and V is TRBV7-2; TRBD1 agrees at 8 bases. In germline, CDR1 is SGHTA, CDR2 FQGNSA. This CDR3 region has 16 residues. CDR3 sequence reads: CANSPGDRTAGNTIYF. In DNA, the CDR3 is TGTGCCAACAGCCCGGGGGACAGGACGGCCGGAAACACCATATATTTT.

The J gene is TRBJ2-7, the V gene TRBV12-2; no DNA check was done on the table's D call, TRBD2. TRBV12-2 is labeled a pseudogene. The CDR3 is 18 amino acids. This CDR3 is CASRSDGTPFTPHYEQYF. The CDR3 DNA is TGTGCAAGTCGCTCGGACGGGACTCCCTTTACCCCCCACTACGAGCAGTACTTC.

This chain uses TRBV7-9 with TRBJ2-3; D perhaps matches TRBD2 (6 bases). There are 16 residues in the CDR3. V lost 5 bases and J lost 2, with 17 bases in between. Germline V lookup: CDR1 SEHNR, CDR2 FQNEAQ (reference sequence). The DNA of the CDR3 is TGTGCCAGCAGCCTCGCGGGGCGAGGGGTCACAGATACGCAGTATTTT. It codes for CASSLAGRGVTDTQYF.

The genes are TRBV13 and TRBJ2-7, with D possibly matching TRBD2 (6 bases). CDR3 length equals 15 residues. The V gene lost 0 bases and the J gene lost 4 bases, with 13 bases spanning the gap. The germline CDR1 and CDR2 sequences are PRHDT and FYEKMQ (reference sequence). For the CDR3, the DNA is TGTGCCAGCAGCTTAGGGGCTAGCGCCCCTTACGAGCAGTACTTC. Residues: CASSLGASAPYEQYF.

The chain joins TRBV10-1 to TRBJ1-1; D gene unclear. V was cut by 10 bases and J by 3 bases, with 12 bases left in between. CDR3 length: 12 amino acids. Germline CDR1 is WNHNN and CDR2 is SYGVQD (reference sequence). The CDR3 protein is CANREADTEAFF. The CDR3 DNA sequence: TGCGCCAATAGGGAAGCGGACACTGAAGCTTTCTTT.

The chain employs TRBV5-4 and TRBJ2-3; TRBD2 matches 10 bases. V lost 2 bases and J lost 3; bases outside the gene matches: 15. From germline, CDR1 is SGHNT and CDR2 YYREEE (reference sequence). The CDR3 extends over 19 amino acids. This chain's CDR3 is CASSFGGGLAGVRTDTQYF. DNA of the CDR3: TGTGCCAGCAGCTTCGGGGGGGGCCTAGCGGGAGTGAGGACAGATACGCAGTATTTT.

The chain employs TRBV2 and TRBJ1-5; 8 nucleotides line up with TRBD1. V lost 4 bases, J lost 3 bases, and 11 bases stayed unmatched. This CDR3 is 17 amino acids long. Per germline, CDR1 SNHLY and CDR2 FYNNEI. The CDR3 DNA follows: TGTGCCAGCAGTGTTCCAGGGGGCAGGGGGACCAATCAGCCCCAGCATTTT. This gives the protein CASSVPGGRGTNQPQHF.

The J gene is TRBJ1-1, the V gene TRBV12-5, with D possibly being TRBD1 (6 bases). V was clipped by 6 bases and J by 4 bases, with 15 bases between them. Germline-derived CDR1 and CDR2 are LGHNT and FRNRAP. The CDR3 is made up of 14 amino acids. The DNA for the CDR3 is TGTGCTAGTGGCCCAGGGGTAGTGCGCACTGAAGCTTTCTTT. It codes for CASGPGVVRTEAFF.

The chain uses TRBV9 and TRBJ2-1, with TRBD2 matching 10 bases. The CDR3 runs 16 residues. The V and J ends lost 3 bases and 1 base, in that order; junction bases with no gene match: 4. Germline V lookup: CDR1 SGDLS, CDR2 YYNGEE. The CDR3 DNA follows: TGTGCCAGCAGCGACCCTAGCGGGAGATCCTACAATGAGCAGTTCTTC. Its protein is CASSDPSGRSYNEQFF.

The chain has TRBV5-4 and TRBJ2-7, with 11 bases lining up with TRBD2. Trimming cost V 4 bases and J 6 bases; bases outside gene matches: 12. The germline gives CDR1 SGHNT, CDR2 YYREEE (reference sequence). The CDR3 covers 16 residues. CDR3 residues: CASSRPSSGRLSEQYF. In DNA form, the CDR3 reads TGTGCCAGCAGCCGCCCGTCTAGCGGGAGGTTAAGCGAGCAGTACTTC.

The chain is built from TRBV27 and TRBJ1-5, with 7 nucleotides matching TRBD1. Germline-derived CDR1 and CDR2 are MNHEY and SMNVEV (reference sequence). CDR3 length: 16 amino acids. The trim removed 9 bases at V and 1 base at J, leaving 12 bases unmatched. CDR3 sequence: CASTFEGTESNQPQHF. CDR3 sequence (DNA): TGTGCCAGTACCTTTGAGGGGACAGAGAGCAATCAGCCCCAGCATTTT.

V and J are TRBV30 and TRBJ2-1; 7 bases line up with TRBD2. Germline V CDR1 and CDR2: GTSNPN, SVGIG (reference sequence). The ends lost 0 bases at V and 5 bases at J; junction bases unmatched: 4. The CDR3 extends over 14 amino acids. CDR3 sequence: CAWSVTSVNNEQFF. The CDR3 DNA is TGTGCCTGGAGTGTAACTAGCGTGAACAATGAGCAGTTCTTC.

The chain employs TRBV5-1 and TRBJ1-2; 11 bases match TRBD1. V dropped 4 bases and J dropped 7; count of bases not matched to a gene: 9. The CDR3 totals 15 residues. Looked up from germline, CDR1 is SGHRS and CDR2 is YFSETQ. For the CDR3, the DNA is TGCGCCAGCAGCCCGGTGGGGACAGGGGGGTCTGGCTACACCTTC. Protein: CASSPVGTGGSGYTF. The variable domain in full, with the rest retrieved from reference TRBV5-1 and TRBJ1-2, is KAGVTQTPRYLIKTRGQQVTLSCSPISGHRSVSWYQQTPGQGLQFLFEYFSETQRNKGNFPGRFSGRQFSNSRSEMNVSTLELGDSALYLCASSPVGTGGSGYTFGSGTRLTVV.

DNA of the CDR3: TGTGCCAGCAGTTTCCCCCCGAATCAGCCCCAGCATTTT. Translation: CASSFPPNQPQHF. The chain is built from TRBV28 and TRBJ1-5; D gene ambiguous. The CDR3 runs 13 residues. The germline CDR1 and CDR2 sequences are MDHEN and SYDVKM. Trimming took off 3 bases at V and 4 bases at J, with 7 bases between the two ends.

The CDR3 DNA sequence: TGCAGTGCTAGGCGACAAGAGACCCAGTACTTC. Its protein product is CSARRQETQYF. V and J are TRBV20-1 and TRBJ2-5; unclear D gene. The CDR3 covers 11 residues. CDR1 is DFQATT and CDR2 is SNEGSKA in the germline V gene (reference sequence). Deletions cut 3 bases from V and 2 bases from J, with 4 bases between.

About this clone: The same CDR3 arises from other DNA sequences in this sample as well. The chain couples TRBV28 to TRBJ1-5; perhaps TRBD1 as D (5 bases). The V gene's germline CDR1 is MDHEN and CDR2 SYDVKM. The V end was cut by 2 bases, the J end by 3 bases, with 8 bases between. This CDR3 is 14 amino acids long. CDR3 residues: CASSLDRLNQPQHF. The CDR3 DNA sequence: TGTGCCAGCAGTTTAGACAGACTCAATCAGCCCCAGCATTTT. The entire variable domain, with the rest obtained from reference TRBV28 and TRBJ1-5, is as follows: DVKVTQSSRYLVKRTGEKVFLECVQDMDHENMFWYRQDPGLGLRLIYFSYDVKMKEKGDIPEGYSVSREKKERFSLILESASTNQTSMYLCASSLDRLNQPQHFGDGTRLSIL.

V is TRBV5-1 and J is TRBJ2-1; TRBD1 aligns across 7 bases. Germline trimming cut 0 bases from V and 6 bases from J; bases unmatched to any gene: 3. The V gene's germline CDR1 is SGHRS and CDR2 YFSETQ. There are 14 residues in the CDR3. The CDR3 region has the DNA TGCGCCAGCAGCTTGGAGGGACAGCGCAATGAGCAGTTCTTC. Amino acid sequence: CASSLEGQRNEQFF.

This chain uses TRBV5-1 with TRBJ1-1; possibly TRBD1 for D (6 bases). CDR3 length: 17 amino acids. CDR1 and CDR2 from the germline V gene are SGHRS and YFSETQ. V dropped 4 bases and J dropped 0 bases, with 19 bases sitting between them. DNA of the CDR3: TGCGCCAGCAGCCCACAGGGAACGGACCTTTTGAACACTGAAGCTTTCTTT. This encodes CASSPQGTDLLNTEAFF.

This clone is a singleton in its sample. The chain carries TRBV7-9 and TRBJ2-7; possibly TRBD2 for D (6 bases). The CDR3 is made up of 12 amino acids. Germline lookup yields CDR1 SEHNR and CDR2 FQNEAQ (reference sequence). The V end lost 5 bases, the J end lost 5 bases, and 10 bases lay between the germline ends. DNA of the CDR3: TGTGCCAGCAGCATAACGGGAGACGAGCAGTACTTC. Encoded protein: CASSITGDEQYF.

V usage is TRBV18 and J usage is TRBJ2-2; D perhaps matches TRBD2 (6 bases). Trimming stripped 6 bases from V and 1 base from J, with 6 bases between. The CDR3 sequence is 13 residues long. Germline assignment: CDR1 KGHSH and CDR2 LQKENI. CDR3 coding DNA: TGTGCCAGCTCCGGGGGGAACACCGGGGAGCTGTTTTTT. Translated: CASSGGNTGELFF.

The rearrangement uses TRBV7-8 and TRBJ2-1; tentative D call: TRBD2 (5 bases). The CDR3 covers 16 residues. Germline assignment: CDR1 SGHVS and CDR2 FQNEAQ. V lost 1 base and J 1 base, leaving 11 bases between the germline ends. As DNA, the CDR3 is TGTGCCAGCAGCTTAGGGACGACTAATTCCTACAATGAGCAGTTCTTC. Translated, it gives CASSLGTTNSYNEQFF.

The chain links TRBV4-3 to TRBJ1-5; D is perhaps TRBD1 (6 bases). Trimming took off 5 bases at V and 3 bases at J, with 8 bases between the two ends. This CDR3 has 13 residues. Per germline, CDR1 LGHNA and CDR2 YSLEER. The CDR3 protein is CASSGQINQPQHF. CDR3 DNA sequence: TGCGCCAGCAGCGGACAGATCAATCAGCCCCAGCATTTT.